One sample yielded the 28 T cell receptor beta chains listed below, sequenced in a study of tumor-infiltrating lymphocytes in primary liver carcinoma. The input was 450 to 500 ng total RNA; TCR beta cDNA was made from it with a constant-region primer. Three-round nested multiplex PCR performed with slightly modified ARM-PCR produced the TCR beta libraries. The first two PCR rounds used TRBV1-TRBV30 primers with a Cbeta primer, nine to eleven cycles each. TCRdb recomputed calls from the multiplex PCR reads with MiXCR, one row per CDR3 protein. Here the sample spans 45,000 to 65,000 distinct CDR3 sequences, 70% to 80% being singletons. It was from roughly 20-30 mg of unsorted bulk tissue that RNA and DNA were co-extracted. Input material: liver tumor tissue from sampling region 5. The subset: tumor region T5, tumor centre. These receptor sequences come from a man in his forties or fifties with primary liver carcinoma and hepatitis B virus infection.

This clonotype came up many times. The chain links TRBV28 to TRBJ2-5; 9 positions agree with TRBD2. The ends lost 9 bases at V and 1 base at J; junction bases unmatched: 9. CDR1 is MDHEN and CDR2 is SYDVKM in the germline V gene. The CDR3 sequence is 15 residues long. DNA for the CDR3: TGTGCCAGTCATTTGGCTAGCGGGGTCCAAGAGACCCAGTACTTC. It codes for CASHLASGVQETQYF.

About this clonotype itself: One end of the junction is discordant with germline, which a read error may explain. The chain links TRBV11-1 to TRBJ2-1; D is unclear. CDR3 length equals 13 residues. Germline assignment: CDR1 SGHAT and CDR2 FQDESV (reference sequence). Here the CDR3 DNA reads TGTACCAGCATCGCGGTAGGGCCGAATGAGCAGTTCTTC. Amino acid sequence: CTSIAVGPNEQFF.

A note on this clonotype: No conserved phenylalanine or tryptophan ends this CDR3, so it is likely a read error. V is TRBV6-6 and J is TRBJ1-6; 7 nucleotides align to TRBD1. CDR1 and CDR2 (germline): MNHNY, SVGAGI (reference sequence). This CDR3 spans 13 amino acids. Trimming took 5 bases from V and 13 from J; bases not matched to a gene: 8. As DNA, the CDR3 is TGTGCCAGCAGTACAACAGGGGTTTCGCCCCTCCACGTT. This translates into CASSTTGVSPLHV.

V is TRBV28 and J is TRBJ1-4; 7 bases map to TRBD1. CDR1 and CDR2 (germline): MDHEN, SYDVKM. This CDR3 comprises 17 residues. The CDR3 DNA follows: TGTGTTAGCAGTTTTGGGGACAGATTTGCAACTAATGAAAAACTGTTTTTT. It specifies CVSSFGDRFATNEKLFF.

A few counts support this clonotype. This sequence joins TRBV4-1 and TRBJ2-7; D possibly corresponds to TRBD1 (5 bases). The ends were cut back, 4 bases at V and 4 bases at J, with 14 bases in the middle. Germline lookup yields CDR1 MGHRA and CDR2 YSYEKL. The CDR3 extends over 14 amino acids. The CDR3 sequence is CASSRSDRGYEQYF. Here the CDR3 DNA reads TGCGCCAGCAGCCGCAGTGACAGAGGATACGAGCAGTACTTC.

This clonotype came up once. The chain employs TRBV28 and TRBJ2-1; D perhaps matches TRBD1 (6 bases). The germline CDR1 and CDR2 sequences are MDHEN and SYDVKM. The length of the CDR3 is 14 residues. Trimming pared 2 bases from V and 8 bases from J, leaving 13 bases between. The CDR3 is CASSLGGFDDEQFF. DNA for the CDR3: TGTGCCAGCAGTTTAGGGGGCTTCGACGATGAGCAGTTCTTC.

Details on this clonotype: This CDR3 is missing its conserved last phenylalanine or tryptophan, likely due to a read error. V gene TRBV6-6 combines with J gene TRBJ2-7; TRBD2 aligns across 7 bases. In germline, CDR1 is MNHNY, CDR2 SVGAGI (reference sequence). The CDR3 covers 14 residues. Germline trimming cut 5 bases from V and 7 bases from J; bases unmatched to any gene: 11. The CDR3 DNA reads as TGTGCCAGCAGTCCACTCCTATGGGGGGGAGAGCAGTACCTC. This encodes CASSPLLWGGEQYL.

At least ten counts were recorded for this clonotype. The rearrangement uses TRBV28 and TRBJ2-1, with D uncertain. Germline CDR1 is MDHEN and CDR2 is SYDVKM. This CDR3 has 12 amino acids. V was clipped by 6 bases and J by 5 bases, with 8 bases between them. CDR3 bases: TGTGCCAGCAGCTGGGCCAACAATGAGCAGTTCTTC. It is translated as CASSWANNEQFF.

This clonotype is a singleton in its sample. A junction end diverges from the germline sequence, so it may reflect a read error. The V gene is TRBV4-3, the J gene TRBJ2-2, with 8 bases fitting TRBD2. This CDR3 is built from 18 residues. The germline V gene has CDR1 LGHNA and CDR2 YSLEER. The CDR3 loop is CASNQTTSGHTNTGELLF. The CDR3 nucleotides read TGCGCCAGCAACCAAACCACTAGCGGACATACGAACACCGGGGAGTTGCTTTTT.

In this sample, this clonotype turned up a few times. At one boundary the junction diverges from the germline segment, which might be a read error. This chain connects TRBV12-3 or TRBV12-4 to TRBJ1-5; D is perhaps TRBD1 (5 bases). The CDR3 length is 14 residues. The CDR3 DNA sequence: TGTGTCAGCAGCCAGCAGGGCGACAATCAGCCCCAGCATTTT. Translation: CVSSQQGDNQPQHF.

This clonotype showed up many times. J is TRBJ1-1 and V is TRBV2; no clear D. The CDR3 is made up of 13 amino acids. From germline, CDR1 is SNHLY and CDR2 FYNNEI. V lost 10 bases, J lost 1 base, and 13 bases lay in between. The chain's CDR3 is CATTTAPNTEAFF. The CDR3 DNA reads TGTGCCACCACAACGGCCCCGAACACTGAAGCTTTCTTT. The entire variable domain, with the rest obtained from reference TRBV2 and TRBJ1-1, is as follows: EPEVTQTPSHQVTQMGQEVILRCVPISNHLYFYWYRQILGQKVEFLVSFYNNEISEKSEIFDDQFSVERPDGSNFTLKIRSTKLEDSAMYFCATTTAPNTEAFFGQGTRLTVV.

The rearrangement links TRBV6-1 to TRBJ1-1; 8 positions match TRBD1. The germline CDR1 and CDR2 sequences are MNHNS and SASEGT. This CDR3 is built from 17 residues. Here the CDR3 DNA reads TGTGACATCAGTGAAGGTGAAGGGCAGGGGGCTAACACTGAAGCTTTCTTT. Residues: CDISEGEGQGANTEAFF.

The chain carries TRBV11-3 and TRBJ1-5, with D possibly being TRBD2 (6 bases). The end of the DNA fits TRBJ2-3 better, so the J call may be wrong. The CDR3 covers 15 residues. Germline CDR1 SGHNT, CDR2 YENEEA. CDR3 in DNA: TGTGCCAGCAGCTTAGATCTGGGGGAGGCTCAGCTCCAGTATTTT. Translating gives CASSLDLGEAQLQYF.

A word on this clonotype: The conserved phenylalanine or tryptophan normally closing the CDR3 is absent here, so this likely arose from a read error. It is unclear where the CDR3 begins or ends on the DNA, so no DNA is shown, and the CDR3 is as TCRdb lists it. The gene calls are TRBV11-1 and TRBJ2-6. The CDR3 is 14 residues long, ends included. In germline, CDR1 is SGHAT, CDR2 FQDESV (reference sequence). CDR3 residues: CASIWNSGANVLAY.

The V call is TRBV14, the J call TRBJ1-2; D remains unclear. From germline, CDR1 is SGHDN and CDR2 FVKESK. The V and J ends lost 3 bases and 9 bases respectively, with 14 bases between them. This CDR3 is built from 13 residues. In DNA form, the CDR3 reads TGTGCCAGCAGCCAGGTGAGTGCGGGTAGCTACACCTTC. It encodes CASSQVSAGSYTF.

As regards this clonotype: At one end the junction does not follow the germline gene, possibly because of a read error. The chain combines TRBV6-1 with TRBJ1-2; D might be TRBD1 (5 bases). The length of the CDR3 is 16 residues. CDR1 is MNHNS, CDR2 SASEGT, per germline. CDR3 nucleotide sequence: TGTGCCAGATACCGGGCGAAGACGCAGGGAACGGATGGCTACGCCTTC. Translation: CARYRAKTQGTDGYAF.

Note on this clonotype: The junction does not match germline at one end; this may be a read error. The V call is TRBV5-1, the J call TRBJ2-3; D is unresolved. Germline V gene lookup returns CDR1 SGHRS and CDR2 YFSETQ. The CDR3 length is 14 residues. The CDR3 protein is CASSLIAGTDTHYF. The CDR3 DNA reads as TGCGCCAGCAGCTTAATAGCAGGCACAGATACGCACTATTTT.

The chain carries TRBV29-1 and TRBJ2-1; D uncertain. The germline V gene encodes CDR1 SQVTM and CDR2 ANQGSEA. The CDR3 is 10 amino acids. Trimming took 5 bases from V and 9 from J, leaving 8 bases between them. CDR3 nucleotides: TGCAGCGTTCTGGAGTGTGAGCAGTTCTTC. This translates into CSVLECEQFF.

The rearrangement joins TRBV4-1 to TRBJ2-3; TRBD1 matches 7 bases. The V segment lost 3 bases and the J segment 5 bases; nucleotides outside the gene matches: 11. Germline V gene sequence: CDR1 MGHRA, CDR2 YSYEKL. This CDR3 comprises 16 residues. CDR3 protein: CASSQDRDRVGDTQYF. DNA for the CDR3: TGCGCCAGCAGCCAGGACCGGGACAGAGTTGGAGATACGCAGTATTTT.

In this sample, this clonotype turned up once. A much larger clone sits a single nucleotide away, making a read error possible. This is likely a read error, given that the CDR3 carries no conserved phenylalanine or tryptophan at its end. The V call is TRBV19, the J call TRBJ2-1; TRBD2 might be the D (5 bases). Germline V gene data show CDR1 as LNHDA and CDR2 as SQIVND (reference sequence). With 6 bases removed from V and 9 bases from J, the gap between germline ends came to 12 bases. The CDR3 totals 12 residues. The CDR3, as DNA: TGTGCCAGTAGCGGGGTCCGGGGTGAGCAGTTCTTA. It is translated as CASSGVRGEQFL.

As DNA, the CDR3 is TGTGCCAGCAGCTTATCACTCACTAGTCACGAACAGTTCTTC. It codes for CASSLSLTSHEQFF. J is TRBJ2-1 and V is TRBV7-9; possible D gene TRBD2, 5 bases. Looked up from germline, CDR1 is SEHNR and CDR2 is FQNEAQ (reference sequence). Trimming left V 2 bases short and J 13 bases short, with 18 bases between. The CDR3 is 14 amino acids.

The CDR3 reads CAWSAFGTGTIQYF. CDR3 coding DNA: TGTGCCTGGAGTGCATTCGGGACAGGGACCATTCAGTACTTC. This chain links TRBV30 with TRBJ2-4, with 9 bases that match TRBD1. The V gene end was trimmed by 1 base and the J gene end by 9 bases; junction bases not matched to a gene: 7. The CDR3 spans 14 residues. In germline, CDR1 is GTSNPN, CDR2 SVGIG (reference sequence).

This clonotype was observed a handful of times. The junction shows a germline mismatch at one end, possibly a read error. The chain has TRBV29-1 and TRBJ1-1; 8 bases agree with TRBD1. Germline assignment: CDR1 SQVTM and CDR2 ANQGSEA. The CDR3 sequence is 14 residues long. The CDR3 region is CSAEEWTGRTEALF. DNA for the CDR3: TGCAGCGCTGAAGAATGGACAGGGAGGACTGAAGCTCTCTTT.

This chain uses TRBV6-2 or TRBV6-3 with TRBJ2-5; no clear D. V lost 6 bases to trimming and J lost 5 bases, with 16 bases between them. This CDR3 has 14 amino acids. Per germline, CDR1 MNHEY and CDR2 SVGEGT. Here the CDR3 reads CASSLDGSHETQYF. The CDR3 bases are TGTGCCAGCAGCCTGGACGGCAGCCATGAGACCCAGTACTTC.

Concerning this clonotype itself: Because the CDR3 is missing its conserved closing phenylalanine or tryptophan, this is likely a read error. The V call is TRBV6-5, the J call TRBJ2-7, with unresolved D. Looked up from germline, CDR1 is MNHEY and CDR2 is SVGAGI. The CDR3 runs to 12 residues. Deletions cut 6 bases from V and 2 bases from J, with 8 bases between. The CDR3 reads CASSHGAYEQYL. The CDR3 region has the DNA TGTGCCAGCAGCCATGGGGCCTACGAGCAGTACCTC.

The chain links TRBV12-3 or TRBV12-4 to TRBJ2-1; the match to TRBD2 covers 12 bases. J gave up 9 bases and V 7 bases, and 7 bases lay outside the gene matches. The CDR3 is 14 amino acids. CDR3 sequence: CASNRLAGAGEQFF. As DNA, the CDR3 is TGTGCCAGCAATCGACTAGCGGGAGCTGGTGAGCAGTTCTTC.

Comment on this clonotype: At one end the junction does not follow the germline gene, possibly because of a read error. The genes are TRBV4-2 and TRBJ2-7; possibly TRBD1 or TRBD2 for D (5 bases each). The V gene's germline CDR1 is LGHNA and CDR2 YNFKEQ. The CDR3 contains 15 residues. The CDR3 DNA reads as TGTGCCAGCAGCCAAGATAAGGGGAGCGACTACGAGCAGTGTTTC. The encoded protein is CASSQDKGSDYEQCF.

Note on this clonotype: A read error may be the cause here, since a much bigger clone is one base away. This likely comes from a read error, as the CDR3 has no conserved phenylalanine or tryptophan at its end. The chain couples TRBV30 to TRBJ1-1; D is unclear. Trimming stripped 3 bases from V and 4 bases from J, with 12 bases between. Germline V lookup: CDR1 GTSNPN, CDR2 SVGIG (reference sequence). CDR3 size: 13 residues. CDR3 region: CAWRFVMSTEAFS. For the CDR3, the DNA is TGTGCCTGGAGATTCGTCATGAGCACTGAAGCTTTCTCT.